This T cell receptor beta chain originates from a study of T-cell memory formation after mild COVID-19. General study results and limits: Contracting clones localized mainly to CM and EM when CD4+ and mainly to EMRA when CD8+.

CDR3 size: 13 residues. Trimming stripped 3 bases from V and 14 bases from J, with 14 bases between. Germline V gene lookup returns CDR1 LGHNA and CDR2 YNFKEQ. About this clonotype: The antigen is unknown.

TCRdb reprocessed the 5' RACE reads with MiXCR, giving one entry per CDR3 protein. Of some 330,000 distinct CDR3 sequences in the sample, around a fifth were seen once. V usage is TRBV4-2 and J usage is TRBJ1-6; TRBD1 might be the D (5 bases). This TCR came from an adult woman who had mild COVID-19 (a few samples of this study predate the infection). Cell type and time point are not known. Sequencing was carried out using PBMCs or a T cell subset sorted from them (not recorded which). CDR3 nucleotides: TGTGCCAGCAGCCAGGGCGGGGCGGGTGCCCTCCACTTT. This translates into CASSQGGAGALHF.